This entry features one T cell receptor beta chain sequence. This entry belongs to a study of technical replicates of blood from a few donors. In germline, CDR1 is SEHNR, CDR2 FQNEAQ (reference sequence). This CDR3 region has 16 residues. Trimming took 3 bases from V and 5 from J, leaving 18 bases between them. Assay used: immunoSEQ multiplex PCR; TCRdb lists only in-frame clones, some missing. The sample records 70,000 to 95,000 clones, around 97% being singletons. The chain employs TRBV7-9 and TRBJ2-3; perhaps TRBD1 as D (7 bases). This TCR derives from a human donor in good health. The sample consisted of T cells isolated from PBMCs. CDR3 sequence (DNA): TGTGCCAGCAGCTTGCCTCGGGCAGGGGGGATAGATACGCAGTATTTT. Translating gives CASSLPRAGGIDTQYF.